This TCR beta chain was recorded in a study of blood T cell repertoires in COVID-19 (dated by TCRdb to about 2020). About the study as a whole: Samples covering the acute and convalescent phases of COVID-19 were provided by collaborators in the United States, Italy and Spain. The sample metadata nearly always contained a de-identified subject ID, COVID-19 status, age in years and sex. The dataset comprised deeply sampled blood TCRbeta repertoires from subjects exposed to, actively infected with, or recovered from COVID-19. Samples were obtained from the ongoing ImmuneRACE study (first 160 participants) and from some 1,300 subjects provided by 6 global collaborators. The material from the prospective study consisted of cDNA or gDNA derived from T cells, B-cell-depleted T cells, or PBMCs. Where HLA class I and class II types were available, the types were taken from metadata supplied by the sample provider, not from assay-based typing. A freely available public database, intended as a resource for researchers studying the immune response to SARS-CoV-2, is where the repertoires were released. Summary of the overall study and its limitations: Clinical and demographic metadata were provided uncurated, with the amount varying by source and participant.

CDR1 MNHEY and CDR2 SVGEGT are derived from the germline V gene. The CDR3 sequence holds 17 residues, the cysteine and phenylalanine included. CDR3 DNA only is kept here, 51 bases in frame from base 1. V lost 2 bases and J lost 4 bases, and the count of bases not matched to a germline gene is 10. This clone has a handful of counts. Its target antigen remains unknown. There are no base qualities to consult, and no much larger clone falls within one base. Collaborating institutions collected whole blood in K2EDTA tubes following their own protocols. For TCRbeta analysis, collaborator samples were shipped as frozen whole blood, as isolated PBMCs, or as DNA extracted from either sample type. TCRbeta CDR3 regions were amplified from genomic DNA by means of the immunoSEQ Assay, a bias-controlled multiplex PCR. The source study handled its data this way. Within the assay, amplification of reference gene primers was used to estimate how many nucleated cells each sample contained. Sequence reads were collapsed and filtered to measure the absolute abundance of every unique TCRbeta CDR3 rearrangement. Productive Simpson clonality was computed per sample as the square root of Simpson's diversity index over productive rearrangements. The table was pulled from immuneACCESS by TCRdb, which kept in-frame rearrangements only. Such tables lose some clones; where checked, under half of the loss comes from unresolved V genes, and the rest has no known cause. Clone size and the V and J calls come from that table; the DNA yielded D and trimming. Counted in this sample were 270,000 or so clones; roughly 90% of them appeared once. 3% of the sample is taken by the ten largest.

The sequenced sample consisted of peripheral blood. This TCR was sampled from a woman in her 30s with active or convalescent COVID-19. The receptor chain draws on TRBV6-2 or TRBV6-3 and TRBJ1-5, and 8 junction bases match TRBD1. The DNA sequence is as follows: TGTGCCAGCAGTTACCCGACAGGGGAACTGTGGAATCAGCCCCAGCATTTT. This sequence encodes CASSYPTGELWNQPQHF.